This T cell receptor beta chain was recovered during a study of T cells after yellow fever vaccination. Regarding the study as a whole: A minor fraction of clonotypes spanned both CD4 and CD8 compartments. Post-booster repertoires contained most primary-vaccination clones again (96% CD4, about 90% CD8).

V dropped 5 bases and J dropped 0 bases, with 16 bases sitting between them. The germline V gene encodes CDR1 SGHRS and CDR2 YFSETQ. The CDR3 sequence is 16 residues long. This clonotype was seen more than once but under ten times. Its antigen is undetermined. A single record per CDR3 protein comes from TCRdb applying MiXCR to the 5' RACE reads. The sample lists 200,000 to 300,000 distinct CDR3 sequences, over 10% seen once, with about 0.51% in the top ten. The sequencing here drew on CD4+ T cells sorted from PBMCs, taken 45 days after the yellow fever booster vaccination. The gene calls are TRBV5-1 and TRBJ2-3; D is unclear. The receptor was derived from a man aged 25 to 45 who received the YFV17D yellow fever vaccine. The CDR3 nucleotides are TGCGCCAGCAGGACCGGTGGCAGTACCAGCACAGATACGCAGTATTTT. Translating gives CASRTGGSTSTDTQYF.